This TCR beta chain appears in the sequencing data of a study of OX40 agonist ivuxolimab in advanced cancers. This clone has a handful of counts. Clones were read by immunoSEQ multiplex PCR, and TCRdb kept only the in-frame ones, dropping some. The profile covers some 75,000 clones, with around 87% appearing a single time and 2.5% to 3% taken by the ten largest. Here the sequenced sample was CD4+ or CD8+ T cells sorted from blood, taken in a trial of the OX40 agonist ivuxolimab. The sequence derives from an adult with an advanced solid tumor such as melanoma, head and neck, liver or kidney cancer.

The CDR3 here is CARWDRDYGYTF. CDR3 bases: TGTGCCCGCTGGGACAGGGACTATGGCTACACCTTC. The chain uses TRBV2 and TRBJ1-2; 9 positions agree with TRBD1. The length of the CDR3 is 12 residues. The germline gives CDR1 SNHLY, CDR2 FYNNEI. The trim removed 11 bases at V and 3 bases at J, leaving 4 bases unmatched.